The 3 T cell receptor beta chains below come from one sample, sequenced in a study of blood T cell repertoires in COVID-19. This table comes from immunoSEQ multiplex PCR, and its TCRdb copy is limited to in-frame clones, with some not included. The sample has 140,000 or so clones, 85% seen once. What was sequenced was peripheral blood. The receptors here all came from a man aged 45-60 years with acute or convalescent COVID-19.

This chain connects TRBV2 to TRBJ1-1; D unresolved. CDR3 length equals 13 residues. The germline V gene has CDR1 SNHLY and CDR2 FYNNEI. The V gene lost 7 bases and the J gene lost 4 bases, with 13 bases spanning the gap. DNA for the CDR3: TGTGCCAGCATCTCAGACGGGGTCACTGAAGCTTTCTTT. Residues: CASISDGVTEAFF.

CDR3 amino acids: CASSPGAWGETQYF. For the CDR3, the DNA is TGTGCCAGCTCACCGGGGGCCTGGGGAGAGACCCAGTACTTC. V gene TRBV18 combines with J gene TRBJ2-5; a weak D match, TRBD1 (6 bases). The germline CDR1 and CDR2 sequences are KGHSH and LQKENI. Trimming took 3 bases from V and 4 from J, leaving 12 bases between them. The CDR3 has 14 residues. Full variable domain (missing parts from reference TRBV18 and TRBJ2-5): NAGVMQNPRHLVRRRGQEARLRCSPMKGHSHVYWYRQLPEEGLKFMVYLQKENIIDESGMPKERFSAEFPKEGPSILRIQQVVRGDSAAYFCASSPGAWGETQYFGPGTRLLVL.

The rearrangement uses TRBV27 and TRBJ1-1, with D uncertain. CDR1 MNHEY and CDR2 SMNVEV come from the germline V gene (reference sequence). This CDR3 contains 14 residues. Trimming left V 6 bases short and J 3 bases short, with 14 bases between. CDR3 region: CASSNGRTDTEAFF. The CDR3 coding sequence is TGTGCCAGCAGCAACGGGAGAACCGACACTGAAGCTTTCTTT.